The present TCR beta chain was sequenced within a study of shared clonotypes between healthy human individuals. Study-wide points: Limitation of the genetic and exposure-history diversity represented came from the few donors.

Germline CDR1 and CDR2: LGHNA and YNFKEQ. The V gene lost 4 bases and the J gene lost 0 bases, with 13 bases spanning the gap. The CDR3 sequence is 17 residues long. Only in-frame clones appear in the TCRdb table, and some are missing; sequencing was by immunoSEQ multiplex PCR. The sample lists 2 million to 2.5 million clones; approximately 95% were seen once. CD8 cells regarded as naive lacked CD45RO, were positively chosen for CCR7, and omitted terminally differentiated effector memory CD45RA+ cells. The donors were all Caucasian adults (living in Nashville, Tennessee). Regarding this clone: What it binds is unknown.

This chain connects TRBV4-2 to TRBJ2-6; D not certain. This TCR was sampled from a man in his late teens or twenties in good health. The sample consisted of naive CD8+ T cells sorted from blood. The CDR3 loop is CASSPEGLISGANVLTF. CDR3 DNA sequence: TGTGCCAGCAGCCCCGAAGGTCTCATCTCTGGGGCCAACGTCCTGACTTTC.